This T cell receptor beta chain was recovered during a study of identical twins. The V and J ends lost 5 bases and 4 bases, in that order; junction bases with no gene match: 9. The CDR3 totals 15 residues. The V gene's germline CDR1 is SEHNR and CDR2 FQNEAQ (reference sequence). Of note for this clonotype: Its antigen is not known.

Each CDR3 protein is one row after TCRdb ran MiXCR on the 5' RACE reads. The sample lists fewer than 250,000 distinct CDR3 sequences; about 7.5% were seen once. Study-level findings and limits: Twins shared out-of-frame alpha sequences with excess low generation probability.

The same data also contributed to another study, on yellow fever vaccine responses in identical twins.

Sequenced: CD8+ T cells sorted from blood. This chain uses TRBV7-9 with TRBJ2-7; 9 bases agree with TRBD1. This sequence was found in a woman under 30 in good health. CDR3: CASSHRGQGKYEQYF. CDR3 nucleotide sequence: TGTGCCAGCAGCCACCGGGGACAGGGAAAGTACGAGCAGTACTTC. The whole variable domain, filled in from reference TRBV7-9 and TRBJ2-7, reads DTGVSQNPRHKITKRGQNVTFRCDPISEHNRLYWYRQTLGQGPEFLTYFQNEAQLEKSRLLSDRFSAERPKGSFSTLEIQRTEQGDSAMYLCASSHRGQGKYEQYFGPGTRLTVT.